A single TCR beta chain is shown here with its context. This record comes from a study of blood T cell repertoires in COVID-19. Whole-study context: COVID-19 samples collected from the United States, Italy and Spain covered acute and convalescent phases. Sample material is recorded as cDNA or gDNA derived from T cells, B-cell-depleted T cells, or PBMCs.

V gave up 0 bases and J gave up 4 bases, with 10 bases separating them. The CDR3 runs 15 residues. Germline V lookup: CDR1 SGDLS, CDR2 YYNGEE. Per the authors' pipeline: Amplification of reference gene primers provided the estimated nucleated cell counts. The table came from immunoSEQ multiplex PCR; TCRdb's copy has only in-frame clones and leaves some out. The V and J calls and clone size come from that table; D and trimming were worked out from the DNA. The sample yields some 60,000 clones, about 76% seen once. The source is a woman of 80 years or more with active or convalescent COVID-19. Sequenced sample: peripheral blood. This chain connects TRBV9 to TRBJ2-2; D is perhaps TRBD1 (6 bases). The chain's CDR3 is CASSVGGGGTGELFF. For the CDR3, the DNA is TGTGCCAGCAGCGTAGGTGGGGGCGGCACCGGGGAGCTGTTTTTT.